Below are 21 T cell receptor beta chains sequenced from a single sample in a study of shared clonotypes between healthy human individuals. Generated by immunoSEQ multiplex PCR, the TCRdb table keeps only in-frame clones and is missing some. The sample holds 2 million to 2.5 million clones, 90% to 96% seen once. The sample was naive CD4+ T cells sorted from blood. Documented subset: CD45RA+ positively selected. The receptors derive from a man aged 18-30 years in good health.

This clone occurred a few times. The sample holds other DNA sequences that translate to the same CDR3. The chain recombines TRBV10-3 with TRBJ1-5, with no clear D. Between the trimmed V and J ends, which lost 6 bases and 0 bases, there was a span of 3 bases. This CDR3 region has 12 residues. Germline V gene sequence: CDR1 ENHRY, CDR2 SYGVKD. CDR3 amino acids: CAISNSNQPQHF. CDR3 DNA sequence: TGTGCCATCAGCAATAGCAATCAGCCCCAGCATTTT.

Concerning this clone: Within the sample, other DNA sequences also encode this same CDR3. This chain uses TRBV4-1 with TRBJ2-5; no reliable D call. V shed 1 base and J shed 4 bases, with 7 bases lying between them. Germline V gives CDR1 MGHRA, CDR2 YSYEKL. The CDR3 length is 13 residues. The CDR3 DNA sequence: TGCGCCAGCAGCCAAGGTCTCCTAGAGACCCAGTACTTC. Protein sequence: CASSQGLLETQYF.

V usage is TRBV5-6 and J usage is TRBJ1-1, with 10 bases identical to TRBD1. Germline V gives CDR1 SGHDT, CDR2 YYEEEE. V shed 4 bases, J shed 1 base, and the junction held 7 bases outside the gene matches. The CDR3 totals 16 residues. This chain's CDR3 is CASSVRDRGRNTEAFF. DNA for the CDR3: TGTGCCAGCAGCGTACGGGACAGGGGAAGGAACACTGAAGCTTTCTTT.

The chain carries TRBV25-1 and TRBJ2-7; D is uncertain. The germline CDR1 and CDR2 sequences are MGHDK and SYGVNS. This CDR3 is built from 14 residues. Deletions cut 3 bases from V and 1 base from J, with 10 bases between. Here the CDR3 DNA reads TGTGCCAGCAGTGACGAAACAAAGTCCTACGAGCAGTACTTC. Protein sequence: CASSDETKSYEQYF.

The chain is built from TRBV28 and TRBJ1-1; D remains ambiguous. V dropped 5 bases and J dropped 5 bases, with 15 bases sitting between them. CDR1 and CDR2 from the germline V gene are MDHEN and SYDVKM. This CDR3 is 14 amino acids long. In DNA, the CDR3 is TGTGCCAGCAGTGACCCCCCCGGTTATACTGAAGCTTTCTTT. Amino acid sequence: CASSDPPGYTEAFF.

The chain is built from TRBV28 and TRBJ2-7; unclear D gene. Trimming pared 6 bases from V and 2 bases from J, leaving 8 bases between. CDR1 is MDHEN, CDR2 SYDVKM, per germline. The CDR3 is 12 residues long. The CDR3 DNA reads TGTGCCAGCAGCTCCGATCCCTACGAGCAGTACTTC. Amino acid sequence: CASSSDPYEQYF.

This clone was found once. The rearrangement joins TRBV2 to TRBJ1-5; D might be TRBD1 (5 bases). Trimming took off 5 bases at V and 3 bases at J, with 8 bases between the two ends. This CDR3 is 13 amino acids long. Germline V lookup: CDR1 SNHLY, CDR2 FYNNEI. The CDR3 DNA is TGTGCCAGCAGTCAGGGTGTCAATCAGCCCCAGCATTTT. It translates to CASSQGVNQPQHF.

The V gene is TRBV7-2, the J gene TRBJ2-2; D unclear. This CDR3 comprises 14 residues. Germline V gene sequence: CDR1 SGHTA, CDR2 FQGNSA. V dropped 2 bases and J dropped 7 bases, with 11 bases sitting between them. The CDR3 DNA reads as TGTGCCAGCAGCTTAATTCAGGACCTCGGGGAGCTGTTTTTT. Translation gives CASSLIQDLGELFF. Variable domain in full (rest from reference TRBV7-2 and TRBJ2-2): GAGVSQSPSNKVTEKGKDVELRCDPISGHTALYWYRQSLGQGLEFLIYFQGNSAPDKSGLPSDRFSAERTGGSVSTLTIQRTQQEDSAVYLCASSLIQDLGELFFGEGSRLTVL.

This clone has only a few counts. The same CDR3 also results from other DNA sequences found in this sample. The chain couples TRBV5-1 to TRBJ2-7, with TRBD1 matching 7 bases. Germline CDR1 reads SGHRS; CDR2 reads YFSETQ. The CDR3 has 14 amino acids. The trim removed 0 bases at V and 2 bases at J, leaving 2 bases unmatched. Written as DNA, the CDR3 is TGCGCCAGCAGCTTGGAGGGACAGCCCTACGAGCAGTACTTC. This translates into CASSLEGQPYEQYF.

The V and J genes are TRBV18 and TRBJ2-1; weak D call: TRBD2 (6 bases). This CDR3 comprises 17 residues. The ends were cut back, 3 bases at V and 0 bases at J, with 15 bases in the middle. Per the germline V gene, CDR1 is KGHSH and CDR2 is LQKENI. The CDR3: CASSPPYGGSSYNEQFF. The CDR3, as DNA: TGTGCCAGCTCACCTCCATATGGGGGGTCCTCCTACAATGAGCAGTTCTTC.

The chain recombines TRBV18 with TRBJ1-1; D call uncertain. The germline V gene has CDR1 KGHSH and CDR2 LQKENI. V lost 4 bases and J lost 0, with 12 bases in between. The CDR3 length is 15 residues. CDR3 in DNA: TGTGCCAGCTCACTGGCTCCCCAGATGAACACTGAAGCTTTCTTT. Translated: CASSLAPQMNTEAFF.

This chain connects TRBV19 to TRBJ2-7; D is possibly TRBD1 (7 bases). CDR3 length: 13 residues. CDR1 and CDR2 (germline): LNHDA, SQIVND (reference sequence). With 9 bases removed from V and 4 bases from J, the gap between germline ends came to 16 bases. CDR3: CASQGQGGYEQYF. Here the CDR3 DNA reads TGTGCCAGCCAGGGGCAGGGGGGTTACGAGCAGTACTTC.

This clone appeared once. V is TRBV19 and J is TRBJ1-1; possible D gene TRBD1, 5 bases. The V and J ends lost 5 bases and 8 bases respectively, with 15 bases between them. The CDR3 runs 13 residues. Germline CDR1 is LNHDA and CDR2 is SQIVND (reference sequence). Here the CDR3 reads CASSGRGDFEAFF. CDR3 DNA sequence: TGTGCCAGTAGTGGTCGTGGGGACTTCGAAGCTTTCTTT.

CDR3 residues: CAISGETLSSYEQYF. CDR3 nucleotide sequence: TGTGCCATCAGTGGGGAGACACTTAGCTCCTACGAGCAGTACTTC. The rearrangement links TRBV10-3 to TRBJ2-7; maybe TRBD2 (5 bases). The CDR3 extends over 15 amino acids. Deletions cut 4 bases from V and 0 bases from J, with 13 bases between. Germline V gene sequence: CDR1 ENHRY, CDR2 SYGVKD.

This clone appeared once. CDR3 DNA: TGTGCCAGCAGCCGAGGGTCTAGCGGGAGTGAGACCCAGTACTTC. It encodes CASSRGSSGSETQYF. This chain links TRBV9 with TRBJ2-5; 10 bases are a match to TRBD2. This CDR3 contains 15 residues. V shed 4 bases and J 5 bases; nucleotides not matched to a gene: 8. CDR1 SGDLS and CDR2 YYNGEE come from the germline V gene.

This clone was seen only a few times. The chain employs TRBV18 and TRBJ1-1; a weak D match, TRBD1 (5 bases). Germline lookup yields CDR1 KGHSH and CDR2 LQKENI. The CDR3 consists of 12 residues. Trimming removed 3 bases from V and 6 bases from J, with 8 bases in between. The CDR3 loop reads CASSPRDPEAFF. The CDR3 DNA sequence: TGTGCCAGCTCACCTCGGGACCCTGAAGCTTTCTTT.

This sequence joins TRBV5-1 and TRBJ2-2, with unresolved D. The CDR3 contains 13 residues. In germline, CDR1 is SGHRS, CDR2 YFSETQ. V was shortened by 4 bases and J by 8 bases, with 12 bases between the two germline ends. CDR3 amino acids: CASSEQLQGELFF. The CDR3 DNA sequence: TGCGCCAGCAGCGAGCAACTCCAAGGGGAGCTGTTTTTT.

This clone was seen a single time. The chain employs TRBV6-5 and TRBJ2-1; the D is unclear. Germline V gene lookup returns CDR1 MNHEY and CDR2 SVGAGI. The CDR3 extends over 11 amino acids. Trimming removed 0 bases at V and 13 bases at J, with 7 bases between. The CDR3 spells CASSYSGSQFF. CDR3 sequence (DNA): TGTGCCAGCAGTTACTCGGGCTCCCAGTTCTTC.

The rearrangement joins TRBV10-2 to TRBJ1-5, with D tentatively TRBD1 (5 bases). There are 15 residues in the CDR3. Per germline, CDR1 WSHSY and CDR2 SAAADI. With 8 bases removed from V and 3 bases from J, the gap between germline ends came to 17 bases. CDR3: CASPGGDATNQPQHF. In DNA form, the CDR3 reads TGCGCCAGCCCTGGAGGGGACGCTACCAATCAGCCCCAGCATTTT.

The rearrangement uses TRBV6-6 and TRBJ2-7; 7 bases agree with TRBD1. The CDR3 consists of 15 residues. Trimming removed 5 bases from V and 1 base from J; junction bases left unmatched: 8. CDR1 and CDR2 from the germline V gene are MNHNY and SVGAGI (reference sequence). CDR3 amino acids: CASSQGTADSYEQYF. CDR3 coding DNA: TGTGCCAGCAGTCAAGGGACAGCCGATTCCTACGAGCAGTACTTC.

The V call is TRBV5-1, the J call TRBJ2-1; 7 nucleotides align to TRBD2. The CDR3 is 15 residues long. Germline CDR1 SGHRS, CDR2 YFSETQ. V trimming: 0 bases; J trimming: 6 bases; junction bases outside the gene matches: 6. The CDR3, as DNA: TGCGCCAGCAGCTTGGGCGGGAGTAACCCCAATGAGCAGTTCTTC. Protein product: CASSLGGSNPNEQFF.